One sample yielded the 19 T cell receptor beta chains listed below, sequenced in a study of cytomegalovirus exposure and HLA in healthy donors. The primer mix had 60 Vbeta and 13 Jbeta primers. The assay was immunoSEQ multiplex PCR, and TCRdb's table has in-frame clones only and misses some. Its table records about 90,000 clones. Sequenced material: PBMCs. These receptors came from a woman in her twenties or thirties in good health and CMV-seronegative.

The chain is built from TRBV30 and TRBJ1-1; TRBD1 agrees at 7 bases. The CDR3 runs to 13 residues. Germline loops: CDR1 GTSNPN, CDR2 SVGIG (reference sequence). Germline trimming cut 4 bases from V and 4 bases from J; bases unmatched to any gene: 6. CDR3 in DNA: TGTGCCTGGACCACAGGGGCGGGCACTGAAGCTTTCTTT. Protein sequence: CAWTTGAGTEAFF.

This chain joins TRBV5-1 and TRBJ2-1; D is uncertain. The CDR3 spans 14 residues. The germline V gene encodes CDR1 SGHRS and CDR2 YFSETQ. The V end was cut by 4 bases, the J end by 0 bases, with 8 bases between. For the CDR3, the DNA is TGCGCCAGCAGCCACGAGAACTCCTACAATGAGCAGTTCTTC. This codes for CASSHENSYNEQFF.

The V call is TRBV4-2, the J call TRBJ1-5; D unresolved. The CDR3 has 14 residues. V lost 3 bases to trimming and J lost 6 bases, with 12 bases between them. The germline V gene has CDR1 LGHNA and CDR2 YNFKEQ. The CDR3 here is CASSQGSDGQPQHF. The DNA of the CDR3 is TGTGCCAGCAGCCAGGGGAGTGACGGTCAGCCCCAGCATTTT.

The chain carries TRBV19 and TRBJ2-2; perhaps TRBD2 as D (7 bases). The length of the CDR3 is 14 residues. The V gene's germline CDR1 is LNHDA and CDR2 SQIVND (reference sequence). The V gene lost 6 bases and the J gene lost 7 bases, with 15 bases spanning the gap. The CDR3 sequence: CASRGGGEVGELFF. Here the CDR3 DNA reads TGTGCCAGTAGAGGGGGGGGCGAGGTCGGGGAGCTGTTTTTT.

V is TRBV6-1 and J is TRBJ1-6; possibly TRBD1 for D (5 bases). V was trimmed by 1 base and J by 7 bases, leaving 11 bases between them. The CDR3 length is 15 residues. Germline CDR1 MNHNS, CDR2 SASEGT. Here the CDR3 reads CASSEGTGSNSPLHF. CDR3 nucleotide sequence: TGTGCCAGCAGTGAAGGCACAGGCTCAAATTCACCCCTCCACTTT.

The DNA for the CDR3 is TGTGCCAGCAGCGTAGCTACGGGGGTTTACGAGCAGTACTTC. Residues: CASSVATGVYEQYF. This chain uses TRBV9 with TRBJ2-7; D is possibly TRBD2 (6 bases). CDR1 SGDLS and CDR2 YYNGEE come from the germline V gene. Trimming took off 0 bases at V and 4 bases at J, with 11 bases between the two ends. The CDR3 runs to 14 residues.

The genes are TRBV11-2 and TRBJ2-7; a weak D match, TRBD2 (5 bases). V gave up 5 bases and J gave up 0 bases, with 17 bases separating them. The CDR3 runs 16 residues. Germline CDR1 and CDR2: SGHAT and FQNNGV. CDR3 DNA: TGTGCCAGCAGCCCCTTAAGGAGGTCGAGCTCCTACGAGCAGTACTTC. Amino acids: CASSPLRRSSSYEQYF.

The chain is built from TRBV2 and TRBJ1-4; D remains ambiguous. Deletions cut 4 bases from V and 7 bases from J, with 7 bases between. Looked up from germline, CDR1 is SNHLY and CDR2 is FYNNEI. There are 12 residues in the CDR3. CDR3 sequence (DNA): TGTGCCAGCAGTGTACTTTTTGAAAAACTGTTTTTT. This translates into CASSVLFEKLFF.

V and J are TRBV2 and TRBJ2-1; 9 bases map to TRBD2. From germline, CDR1 is SNHLY and CDR2 FYNNEI. The V and J ends lost 4 bases and 9 bases, in that order; junction bases with no gene match: 16. The CDR3 is 17 amino acids. The CDR3 sequence is CASSGTLGSGGLGEQFF. The CDR3 bases are TGTGCCAGCAGTGGCACTCTCGGAAGCGGGGGGCTCGGTGAGCAGTTCTTC.

CDR3 amino acids: CATSRSSGVYYEQFF. For the CDR3, the DNA is TGTGCCACCAGCAGAAGTAGCGGGGTTTACTATGAGCAGTTCTTC. This chain connects TRBV15 to TRBJ2-1, with 8 bases fitting TRBD2. Per the germline V gene, CDR1 is LNHNV and CDR2 is YYDKDF (reference sequence). The CDR3 runs 15 residues. J gave up 8 bases and V 2 bases, and 8 bases lay outside the gene matches. Full variable domain (remainder filled in from reference TRBV15 and TRBJ2-1): DAMVIQNPRYQVTQFGKPVTLSCSQTLNHNVMYWYQQKSSQAPKLLFHYYDKDFNNEADTPDNFQSRRPNTSFCFLDIRSPGLGDTAMYLCATSRSSGVYYEQFFGPGTRLTVL.

The V gene is TRBV30, the J gene TRBJ1-5; D uncertain. CDR1 and CDR2 from the germline V gene are GTSNPN and SVGIG (reference sequence). V dropped 0 bases and J dropped 3 bases, with 6 bases sitting between them. CDR3 length: 13 residues. The CDR3 loop is CAWSVRNNQPQHF. DNA of the CDR3: TGTGCCTGGAGTGTCAGGAACAATCAGCCCCAGCATTTT.

The chain joins TRBV15 to TRBJ2-2; 14 bases align to TRBD2. Germline V gene lookup returns CDR1 LNHNV and CDR2 YYDKDF (reference sequence). V dropped 0 bases and J dropped 7; count of bases not matched to a gene: 4. The CDR3 runs to 17 residues. The CDR3 loop is CATSRDGLAGGVGELFF. The CDR3 nucleotides are TGTGCCACCAGCAGAGACGGACTAGCGGGAGGAGTCGGGGAGCTGTTTTTT.

This chain uses TRBV2 with TRBJ2-1, with D tentatively TRBD2 (5 bases). This CDR3 is 14 amino acids long. V lost 1 base to trimming and J lost 8 bases, with 12 bases between them. Germline V lookup: CDR1 SNHLY, CDR2 FYNNEI. Here the CDR3 reads CASSEESDGDEQFF. Written as DNA, the CDR3 is TGTGCCAGCAGTGAAGAGTCCGACGGGGATGAGCAGTTCTTC.

The chain employs TRBV5-4 and TRBJ1-3; D is ambiguous. With the DNA end fitting TRBJ2-2 better, the J assignment may be wrong. The CDR3 is 11 amino acids. CDR1 SGHNT and CDR2 YYREEE come from the germline V gene (reference sequence). The CDR3 region is CATRGAGELFF. The CDR3 bases are TGTGCCACGCGAGGAGCCGGGGAGCTGTTTTTT.

The chain joins TRBV4-1 to TRBJ1-5, with 11 bases identical to TRBD1. J lost 8 bases, V lost 0 bases, and 12 bases had no gene match. The CDR3 length is 18 residues. Germline V gene lookup returns CDR1 MGHRA and CDR2 YSYEKL. CDR3 nucleotides: TGCGCCAGCAGCCAAGAAGGAGGGACAGGGGGTTTCTATGAGCCCCAGCATTTT. Amino acid sequence: CASSQEGGTGGFYEPQHF.

V is TRBV6-5 and J is TRBJ1-2; TRBD1 is a possible D gene (5 bases). Germline V gene lookup returns CDR1 MNHEY and CDR2 SVGAGI. This CDR3 is built from 14 residues. V lost 5 bases and J lost 4, with 14 bases in between. The CDR3 DNA reads TGTGCCAGCAGTCCCCAGACAGCTATCTATGGCTACACCTTC. Translating gives CASSPQTAIYGYTF.

The rearrangement joins TRBV18 to TRBJ2-2; 13 bases align to TRBD2. V lost 2 bases to trimming and J lost 2 bases; unmatched junction nucleotides: 8. Germline loops: CDR1 KGHSH, CDR2 LQKENI. This CDR3 comprises 19 residues. In DNA, the CDR3 is TGTGCCAGCTCACCAAGGCGACTAGCGGGAGGAGGCAACACCGGGGAGCTGTTTTTT. Protein: CASSPRRLAGGGNTGELFF.

The chain carries TRBV28 and TRBJ2-3, with D perhaps TRBD1 (6 bases). CDR1 and CDR2 from the germline V gene are MDHEN and SYDVKM. The CDR3 extends over 15 amino acids. V was trimmed by 4 bases and J by 2 bases, leaving 13 bases between them. CDR3 loop: CASSSRQELTDTQYF. In nucleotides, the CDR3 is TGTGCCAGCAGTTCCCGACAGGAGCTCACAGATACGCAGTATTTT.

The rearrangement uses TRBV28 and TRBJ2-6; D perhaps matches TRBD1 (6 bases). This CDR3 has 14 residues. The germline V gene encodes CDR1 MDHEN and CDR2 SYDVKM. Trimming removed 4 bases at V and 12 bases at J, with 16 bases between. The CDR3 is CASSYRGQHFVLTF. The CDR3, as DNA: TGTGCCAGCAGTTACCGAGGACAGCACTTCGTCCTGACTTTC.